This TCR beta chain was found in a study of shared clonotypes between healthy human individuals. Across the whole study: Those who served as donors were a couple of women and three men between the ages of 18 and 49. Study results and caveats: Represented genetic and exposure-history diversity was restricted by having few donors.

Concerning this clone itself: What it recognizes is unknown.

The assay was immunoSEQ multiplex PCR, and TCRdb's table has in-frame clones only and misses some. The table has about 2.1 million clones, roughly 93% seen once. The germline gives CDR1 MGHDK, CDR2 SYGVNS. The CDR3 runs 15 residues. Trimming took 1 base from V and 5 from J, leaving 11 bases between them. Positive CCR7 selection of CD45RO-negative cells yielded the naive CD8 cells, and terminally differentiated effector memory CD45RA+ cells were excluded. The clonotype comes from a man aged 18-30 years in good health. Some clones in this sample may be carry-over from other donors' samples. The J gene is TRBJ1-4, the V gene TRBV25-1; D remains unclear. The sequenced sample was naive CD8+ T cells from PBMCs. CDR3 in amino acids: CASSEFAVRNEKLFF. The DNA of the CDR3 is TGTGCCAGCAGTGAATTTGCCGTCCGCAATGAAAAACTGTTTTTT.